One sample yielded the 29 T cell receptor beta chains listed below, sequenced in a study of blood T cell repertoires in COVID-19. This table comes from immunoSEQ multiplex PCR, and its TCRdb copy is limited to in-frame clones, with some not included. The profile covers some 160,000 clones, with 87% appearing a single time and about a tenth taken by the ten largest. Sequences were obtained from peripheral blood. Every receptor here comes from a woman between 65 and 79 years old with COVID-19, enrolled during active disease.

The J gene is TRBJ2-2, the V gene TRBV5-1; 9 bases are shared with TRBD2. Germline CDR1 is SGHRS and CDR2 is YFSETQ. J lost 1 base, V lost 2 bases, and 0 bases had no gene match. This CDR3 is built from 15 residues. CDR3 DNA sequence: TGCGCCAGCAGCTTTAGCGGGGGGAACACCGGGGAGCTGTTTTTT. Encoded protein: CASSFSGGNTGELFF.

The gene calls are TRBV19 and TRBJ1-3, with 7 nucleotides matching TRBD1. Germline V CDR1 and CDR2: LNHDA, SQIVND (reference sequence). The CDR3 is 15 residues long. With 6 bases clipped from V and 0 bases from J, the junction kept 5 bases outside the gene matches. CDR3 DNA: TGTGCCAGTAGGGAAACAGGGGACTCTGGAAACACCATATATTTT. Protein product: CASRETGDSGNTIYF. Full variable domain (remainder filled in from reference TRBV19 and TRBJ1-3): DGGITQSPKYLFRKEGQNVTLSCEQNLNHDAMYWYRQDPGQGLRLIYYSQIVNDFQKGDIAEGYSVSREKKESFPLTVTSAQKNPTAFYLCASRETGDSGNTIYFGEGSWLTVV.

The genes are TRBV7-9 and TRBJ1-2; 7 bases align to TRBD1. Germline loops: CDR1 SEHNR, CDR2 FQNEAQ (reference sequence). The CDR3 is made up of 16 amino acids. Trimming at V came to 3 bases and at J to 5 bases, leaving 12 bases not matched to a gene. The CDR3 region has the DNA TGTGCCAGCAGCTTTACGGACAGGAACCTTCTATATGGCTACACCTTC. Its protein is CASSFTDRNLLYGYTF. The variable domain in full, completed from reference TRBV7-9 and TRBJ1-2, reads DTGVSQNPRHKITKRGQNVTFRCDPISEHNRLYWYRQTLGQGPEFLTYFQNEAQLEKSRLLSDRFSAERPKGSFSTLEIQRTEQGDSAMYLCASSFTDRNLLYGYTFGSGTRLTVV.

A word on this clone: Other DNA sequences in the sample encode the same CDR3. V gene TRBV20-1 combines with J gene TRBJ2-5; the match to TRBD2 covers 8 bases. V gave up 3 bases and J gave up 3 bases; unmatched junction bases: 3. Germline V gene lookup returns CDR1 DFQATT and CDR2 SNEGSKA (reference sequence). The CDR3 covers 13 residues. CDR3 protein: CSASPGGEETQYF. The CDR3 DNA reads as TGCAGTGCTAGTCCCGGGGGGGAAGAGACCCAGTACTTC.

This chain connects TRBV28 to TRBJ1-2, with 9 bases lining up with TRBD1. The CDR3 consists of 16 residues. Germline V gene lookup returns CDR1 MDHEN and CDR2 SYDVKM. The trim removed 6 bases at V and 5 bases at J, leaving 13 bases unmatched. DNA of the CDR3: TGTGCCAGCAGGTCCGGGACAGGGCCGGGTGGGTATGGCTACACCTTC. Protein product: CASRSGTGPGGYGYTF.

V gene TRBV30 combines with J gene TRBJ1-5; TRBD1 agrees at 8 bases. The V and J ends lost 1 base and 3 bases, in that order; junction bases with no gene match: 5. Germline V gives CDR1 GTSNPN, CDR2 SVGIG (reference sequence). This CDR3 is built from 15 residues. The CDR3 region has the DNA TGTGCCTGGAGTGGGGGGGGACAGGCCAATCAGCCCCAGCATTTT. It yields the protein CAWSGGGQANQPQHF.

The V call is TRBV12-3 or TRBV12-4, the J call TRBJ2-7; D ambiguous. The V and J ends lost 5 bases and 2 bases respectively, with 7 bases between them. CDR3 size: 12 residues. The CDR3 here is CASSPQTYEQYF. In DNA, the CDR3 is TGTGCCAGCAGTCCGCAGACCTACGAGCAGTACTTC.

The chain carries TRBV2 and TRBJ1-2, with D possibly TRBD1 on 6 matching bases. This CDR3 has 14 amino acids. CDR1 is SNHLY, CDR2 FYNNEI, per germline. The V gene lost 3 bases and the J gene lost 0 bases, with 8 bases spanning the gap. The CDR3 loop reads CASSEDRTNYGYTF. CDR3 nucleotide sequence: TGTGCCAGCAGTGAGGACAGAACTAACTATGGCTACACCTTC.

This chain joins TRBV19 and TRBJ1-2, with D possibly being TRBD1 (5 bases). The V gene lost 7 bases and the J gene lost 2 bases, with 20 bases spanning the gap. The CDR3 covers 16 residues. CDR1 is LNHDA, CDR2 SQIVND, per germline (reference sequence). The CDR3 region is CASTNQQAVPNYGYTF. CDR3 bases: TGTGCCAGTACCAACCAACAGGCAGTTCCGAACTATGGCTACACCTTC.

This chain links TRBV7-9 with TRBJ2-3, with a weak D call TRBD1 (5 bases). This CDR3 contains 13 residues. Trimming pared 5 bases from V and 5 bases from J, leaving 11 bases between. The germline CDR1 and CDR2 sequences are SEHNR and FQNEAQ (reference sequence). CDR3 loop: CASSLSGLDTQYF. CDR3 nucleotides: TGTGCCAGCAGCCTCTCAGGGTTAGATACGCAGTATTTT. The complete variable domain, with remaining parts taken from reference TRBV7-9 and TRBJ2-3, reads DTGVSQNPRHKITKRGQNVTFRCDPISEHNRLYWYRQTLGQGPEFLTYFQNEAQLEKSRLLSDRFSAERPKGSFSTLEIQRTEQGDSAMYLCASSLSGLDTQYFGPGTRLTVL.

The chain is built from TRBV7-9 and TRBJ1-4; 9 positions match TRBD1. V dropped 5 bases and J dropped 6; count of bases not matched to a gene: 1. Germline V lookup: CDR1 SEHNR, CDR2 FQNEAQ (reference sequence). CDR3 size: 13 residues. CDR3 sequence reads: CASSDRGDEKLFF. The CDR3 bases are TGTGCCAGCAGCGACAGGGGGGATGAAAAACTGTTTTTT.

The V and J genes are TRBV2 and TRBJ2-5, with D hard to call. The V gene's germline CDR1 is SNHLY and CDR2 FYNNEI. V lost 2 bases and J lost 5, with 3 bases in between. The CDR3 consists of 11 residues. CDR3 loop: CASSERETQYF. CDR3 DNA sequence: TGTGCCAGCAGTGAACGGGAGACCCAGTACTTC.

The gene calls are TRBV27 and TRBJ1-2; D not resolved. This CDR3 has 13 residues. The germline CDR1 and CDR2 sequences are MNHEY and SMNVEV (reference sequence). Trimming pared 2 bases from V and 7 bases from J, leaving 11 bases between. The CDR3, as DNA: TGTGCCAGCAGTTTAGGGCCACTGGGTGGCTACACCTTC. Amino acid sequence: CASSLGPLGGYTF.

This chain joins TRBV27 and TRBJ2-1; 8 nucleotides line up with TRBD2. The germline CDR1 and CDR2 sequences are MNHEY and SMNVEV (reference sequence). This CDR3 comprises 15 residues. The V segment lost 4 bases and the J segment 6 bases; nucleotides outside the gene matches: 8. Here the CDR3 DNA reads TGTGCCAGCAGTTCGGGGGGGCTCGGGGGCAATGAGCAGTTCTTC. This gives the protein CASSSGGLGGNEQFF.

This chain connects TRBV5-8 to TRBJ2-5; maybe TRBD1 (5 bases). Germline V gene sequence: CDR1 SGHTS, CDR2 YDEGEE. V was pared by 0 bases and J by 9 bases, with 15 bases between. The CDR3 contains 14 residues. CDR3 sequence: CASSLVDSSEPQYF. The CDR3 DNA is TGTGCCAGCAGCTTGGTTGACAGCTCGGAGCCCCAGTACTTC.

V gene TRBV5-1 combines with J gene TRBJ2-3; 8 positions agree with TRBD1. From germline, CDR1 is SGHRS and CDR2 YFSETQ. V gave up 4 bases and J gave up 0 bases; unmatched junction bases: 4. This CDR3 region has 15 residues. CDR3 region: CASSGGQGSTDTQYF. The CDR3 DNA follows: TGCGCCAGCAGCGGCGGACAGGGAAGCACAGATACGCAGTATTTT.

The CDR3 region is CASSGDTDTQYF. The DNA of the CDR3 is TGTGCCAGCAGCGGTGACACAGATACGCAGTATTTT. This sequence joins TRBV2 and TRBJ2-3; D ambiguous. V was trimmed by 6 bases and J by 2 bases, leaving 6 bases between them. The CDR3 sequence is 12 residues long. Per germline, CDR1 SNHLY and CDR2 FYNNEI.

This clone came up once. The rearrangement links TRBV5-5 to TRBJ1-6, with D possibly being TRBD1 (6 bases). The CDR3 spans 16 residues. Trimming removed 4 bases from V and 9 bases from J, with 20 bases in between. From germline, CDR1 is SGHKS and CDR2 YYEKEE (reference sequence). CDR3 sequence reads: CASSTTRQARGSPLHF. The CDR3 DNA sequence: TGTGCCAGCAGCACCACGCGACAGGCCCGGGGTTCACCCCTCCACTTT.

The rearrangement uses TRBV7-9 and TRBJ2-7; no reliable D call. V lost 1 base and J lost 3, with 4 bases in between. Germline V gives CDR1 SEHNR, CDR2 FQNEAQ (reference sequence). CDR3 length: 12 residues. The CDR3 nucleotides read TGTGCCAGCAGCTTAGACTTCTACGAGCAGTACTTC. It is translated as CASSLDFYEQYF. Full variable domain (rest looked up from reference TRBV7-9 and TRBJ2-7): DTGVSQNPRHKITKRGQNVTFRCDPISEHNRLYWYRQTLGQGPEFLTYFQNEAQLEKSRLLSDRFSAERPKGSFSTLEIQRTEQGDSAMYLCASSLDFYEQYFGPGTRLTVT.

The CDR3: CASRAYRDSLYGYTF. The CDR3 coding sequence is TGTGCCAGCAGGGCATACCGGGACAGCCTTTATGGCTACACCTTC. V gene TRBV6-5 combines with J gene TRBJ1-2, with 7 bases identical to TRBD1. Trimming at V came to 6 bases and at J to 5 bases, leaving 12 bases not matched to a gene. Germline V gives CDR1 MNHEY, CDR2 SVGAGI. The CDR3 is made up of 15 amino acids.

The V and J genes are TRBV7-9 and TRBJ1-1; D is possibly TRBD1 (6 bases). V shed 2 bases and J shed 0 bases, with 16 bases lying between them. Germline CDR1 and CDR2: SEHNR and FQNEAQ (reference sequence). The CDR3 is 17 amino acids. This CDR3 reads CASSLRRPDSLNTEAFF. CDR3 nucleotide sequence: TGTGCCAGCAGCTTAAGGAGACCGGACAGCTTGAACACTGAAGCTTTCTTT.

This rearrangement joins TRBV7-3 to TRBJ2-2; 14 nucleotides match TRBD2. Losses at the gene ends were 8 bases for V and 1 base for J; bases not matched to a gene: 6. The CDR3 length is 17 residues. Germline V gene sequence: CDR1 SGHTA, CDR2 FQGTGA. CDR3 sequence (DNA): TGTGCCAGCTCCCGACTAGCGGGGGGGGTGAACACCGGGGAGCTGTTTTTT. Translated: CASSRLAGGVNTGELFF.

This CDR3 reads CASSWDLNSNQPQHF. CDR3 coding DNA: TGTGCCAGCAGTTGGGACTTGAATAGCAATCAGCCCCAGCATTTT. The chain has TRBV28 and TRBJ1-5; perhaps TRBD1 as D (5 bases). Germline V CDR1 and CDR2: MDHEN, SYDVKM. V was trimmed by 4 bases and J by 0 bases, leaving 10 bases between them. The CDR3 sequence is 15 residues long.

This sequence joins TRBV6-1 and TRBJ2-7; TRBD2 aligns across 14 bases. The trim removed 4 bases at V and 0 bases at J, leaving 5 bases unmatched. The germline gives CDR1 MNHNS, CDR2 SASEGT. CDR3 size: 17 residues. This chain's CDR3 is CASSGTSGGTISYEQYF. CDR3 DNA: TGTGCCAGCAGTGGGACTAGCGGGGGGACTATCTCCTACGAGCAGTACTTC.

V is TRBV4-1 and J is TRBJ1-5; no clear D gene. With 4 bases removed from V and 5 bases from J, the gap between germline ends came to 18 bases. The CDR3 consists of 16 residues. CDR1 is MGHRA and CDR2 is YSYEKL in the germline V gene. Here the CDR3 reads CASSPPLGEDHQPQHF. The CDR3 bases are TGCGCCAGCAGCCCCCCGCTCGGTGAAGATCATCAGCCCCAGCATTTT.

This clone was recorded once. The chain couples TRBV19 to TRBJ1-5; TRBD1 matches at 8 bases. CDR1 and CDR2 (germline): LNHDA, SQIVND (reference sequence). V was pared by 0 bases and J by 6 bases, with 10 bases of the junction left unmatched. This CDR3 is 17 amino acids long. CDR3 DNA: TGTGCCAGTAGTATAGATCTAGGCAGGGGGCTTCGTCAGCCCCAGCATTTT. Translating it yields CASSIDLGRGLRQPQHF.

The chain employs TRBV5-8 and TRBJ2-5; the D gene is possibly TRBD1 (6 bases). Trimming removed 3 bases at V and 1 base at J, with 16 bases between. Germline values: CDR1 SGHTS, CDR2 YDEGEE. The CDR3 contains 16 residues. CDR3 protein: CASSSERDRFQETQYF. The CDR3 coding sequence is TGTGCCAGCAGCTCCGAGAGAGACAGGTTCCAAGAGACCCAGTACTTC.

The chain has TRBV10-1 and TRBJ2-5; 7 positions match TRBD1. Germline-derived CDR1 and CDR2 are WNHNN and SYGVQD (reference sequence). This CDR3 has 18 amino acids. With 7 bases clipped from V and 1 base from J, the junction kept 18 bases outside the gene matches. CDR3 sequence reads: CASNGGTGVHPRQETQYF. The CDR3 coding sequence is TGCGCCAGCAATGGCGGTACAGGGGTACATCCCCGCCAAGAGACCCAGTACTTC.

This sequence joins TRBV5-1 and TRBJ1-2, with 8 bases lining up with TRBD1. In germline, CDR1 is SGHRS, CDR2 YFSETQ. CDR3 length equals 15 residues. J gave up 4 bases and V 4 bases, and 9 bases lay outside the gene matches. DNA for the CDR3: TGCGCCAGCAGCCTCGGGACAGGCCTCTTCTATGGCTACACCTTC. It yields the protein CASSLGTGLFYGYTF.